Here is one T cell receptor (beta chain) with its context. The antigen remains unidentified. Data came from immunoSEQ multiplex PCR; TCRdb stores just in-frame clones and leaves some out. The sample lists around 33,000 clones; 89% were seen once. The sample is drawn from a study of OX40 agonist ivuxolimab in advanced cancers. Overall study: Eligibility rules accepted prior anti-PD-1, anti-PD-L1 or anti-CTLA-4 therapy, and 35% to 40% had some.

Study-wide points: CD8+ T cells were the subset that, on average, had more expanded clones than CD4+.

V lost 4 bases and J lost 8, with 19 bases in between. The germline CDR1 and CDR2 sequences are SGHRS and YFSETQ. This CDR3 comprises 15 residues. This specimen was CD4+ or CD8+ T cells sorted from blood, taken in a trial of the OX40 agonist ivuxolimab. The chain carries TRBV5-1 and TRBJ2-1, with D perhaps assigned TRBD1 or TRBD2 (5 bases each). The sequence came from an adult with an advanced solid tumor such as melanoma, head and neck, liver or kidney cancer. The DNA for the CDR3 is TGCGCCAGCAGCGCCACCGGGACGTCGGTCGATGAGCAGTTCTTC. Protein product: CASSATGTSVDEQFF. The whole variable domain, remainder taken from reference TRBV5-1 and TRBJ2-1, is KAGVTQTPRYLIKTRGQQVTLSCSPISGHRSVSWYQQTPGQGLQFLFEYFSETQRNKGNFPGRFSGRQFSNSRSEMNVSTLELGDSALYLCASSATGTSVDEQFFGPGTRLTVL.